This TCR beta chain was sequenced in a study of tumor-infiltrating lymphocytes in primary liver carcinoma. Notes on the study in general: Tumors carried a top-250-clone fraction significantly exceeding that of blood (p = 0.039).

Germline V gene lookup returns CDR1 LNHNV and CDR2 YYDKDF (reference sequence). V gave up 0 bases and J gave up 6 bases, with 12 bases separating them. The CDR3 extends over 14 amino acids. This clonotype was found a few times. What it binds is unknown. Without any cell sorting, roughly 20-32 mg of bulk tissue yielded co-extracted RNA and DNA. Patients were treatment-naive with chronic HBV infection. Viable tumor cells exceeded 80% in all tumor samples. TCR beta cDNA was prepared out of 500 ng total RNA by means of a constant-region primer. Slightly modified ARM-PCR served as the procedure for the TCR beta libraries. These libraries came from three rounds of nested multiplex PCR. Running ten to eleven cycles apiece, the first two PCR rounds relied on TRBV1-TRBV30 forward primers together with a C-beta reverse primer. TCRdb itself ran the multiplex PCR reads through MiXCR, one entry per CDR3 protein. The sample includes around 80,000 distinct CDR3 sequences, over 60% of them seen just once.

The specimen was liver tumor tissue from sampling region 1. Stated subset: tumor region T1, superior pole. The V gene is TRBV15, the J gene TRBJ2-7, with D maybe TRBD2 (5 bases). This clonotype was sampled from a man between 40 and 49 years old with primary liver carcinoma and hepatitis B virus infection. CDR3: CATSRERLPAEQYF. The DNA for the CDR3 is TGTGCCACCAGCAGAGAAAGACTACCGGCCGAGCAGTACTTC.